This T cell receptor beta chain came from a study of early T cells in non-severe SARS-CoV-2 infection. As for the study in general: The authors sequenced bulk RNA from unsorted whole blood, leaving chains unpaired.

Individual cDNA molecules carried attached unique molecular identifiers. TCRdb re-analysed the 5' RACE reads in MiXCR, keeping a single row per CDR3 protein. The repertoire includes 70,000 to 90,000 distinct CDR3 sequences, around a sixth of them detected once, and around 12% sits in the top ten. Per the germline V gene, CDR1 is SNHLY and CDR2 is FYNNEI. The junction had 5 bases not matched to a gene; V was cut back by 5 bases and J by 2 bases. This CDR3 comprises 14 residues. This TCR derives from an adult who was a healthcare worker with PCR-confirmed SARS-CoV-2 infection or an uninfected control (not recorded which). The rearrangement uses TRBV2 and TRBJ1-1, with 7 bases lining up with TRBD1. The material sequenced was whole blood. Here the CDR3 DNA reads TGTGCCAGCAGTCACCGGGACAGAAACACTGAAGCTTTCTTT. It codes for CASSHRDRNTEAFF.